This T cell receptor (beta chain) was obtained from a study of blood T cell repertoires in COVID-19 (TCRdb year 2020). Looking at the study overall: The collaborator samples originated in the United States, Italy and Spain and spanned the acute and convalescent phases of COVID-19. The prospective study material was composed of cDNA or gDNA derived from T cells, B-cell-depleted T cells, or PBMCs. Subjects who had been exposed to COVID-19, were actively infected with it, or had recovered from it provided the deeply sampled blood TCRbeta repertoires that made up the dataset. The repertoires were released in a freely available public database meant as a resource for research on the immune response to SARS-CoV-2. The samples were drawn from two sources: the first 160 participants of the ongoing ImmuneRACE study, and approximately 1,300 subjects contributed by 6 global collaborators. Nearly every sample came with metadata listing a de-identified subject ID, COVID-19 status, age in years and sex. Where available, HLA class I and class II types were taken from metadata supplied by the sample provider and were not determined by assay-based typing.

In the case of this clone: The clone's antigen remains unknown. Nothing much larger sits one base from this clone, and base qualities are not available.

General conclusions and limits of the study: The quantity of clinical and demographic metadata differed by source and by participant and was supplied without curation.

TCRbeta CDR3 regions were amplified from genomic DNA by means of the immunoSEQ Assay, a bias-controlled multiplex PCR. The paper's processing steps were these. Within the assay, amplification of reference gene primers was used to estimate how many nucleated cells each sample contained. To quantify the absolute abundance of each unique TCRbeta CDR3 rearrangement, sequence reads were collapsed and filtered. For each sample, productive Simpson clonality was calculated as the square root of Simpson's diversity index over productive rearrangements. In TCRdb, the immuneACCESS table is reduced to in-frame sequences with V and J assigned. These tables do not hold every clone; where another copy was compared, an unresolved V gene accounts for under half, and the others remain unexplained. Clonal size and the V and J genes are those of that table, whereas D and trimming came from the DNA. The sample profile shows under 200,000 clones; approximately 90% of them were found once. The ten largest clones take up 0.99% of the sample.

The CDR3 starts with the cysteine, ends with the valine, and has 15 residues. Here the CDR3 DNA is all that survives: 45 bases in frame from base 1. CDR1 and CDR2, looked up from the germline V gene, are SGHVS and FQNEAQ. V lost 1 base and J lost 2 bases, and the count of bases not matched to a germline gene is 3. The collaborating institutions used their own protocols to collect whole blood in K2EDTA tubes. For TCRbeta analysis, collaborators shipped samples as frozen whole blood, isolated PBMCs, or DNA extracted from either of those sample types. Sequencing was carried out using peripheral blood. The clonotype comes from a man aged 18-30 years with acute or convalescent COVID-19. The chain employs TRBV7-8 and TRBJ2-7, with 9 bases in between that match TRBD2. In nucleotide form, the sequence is TGTGCCAGCAGCTTAGAATTAGCGGGGGCCTACGAGCAGTACGTC. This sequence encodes CASSLELAGAYEQYV.